These 6 T cell receptor beta chains share one sample of origin, sequenced in a study of cytomegalovirus exposure and HLA in healthy donors. Primers: 60 Vbeta forward and 13 Jbeta reverse. Sequenced by immunoSEQ multiplex PCR; TCRdb stores in-frame clones only, minus some. The sample table includes roughly 73,000 clones. Sequencing input: PBMCs. The receptors shown here come from a female donor in good health and CMV-seropositive.

V gene TRBV7-3 combines with J gene TRBJ1-3, with 10 bases lining up with TRBD1. CDR3 length: 18 residues. CDR1 and CDR2 from the germline V gene are SGHTA and FQGTGA. V shed 5 bases and J 4 bases; nucleotides not matched to a gene: 14. This CDR3 reads CASSLKTGGRNRGNTIYF. CDR3 coding DNA: TGTGCCAGCAGCCTTAAGACAGGGGGCAGAAACCGAGGAAACACCATATATTTT. Complete variable domain (other parts from reference TRBV7-3 and TRBJ1-3): GAGVSQTPSNKVTEKGKYVELRCDPISGHTALYWYRQSLGQGPEFLIYFQGTGAADDSGLPNDRFFAVRPEGSVSTLKIQRTERGDSAVYLCASSLKTGGRNRGNTIYFGEGSWLTVV.

The chain recombines TRBV29-1 with TRBJ2-1; 7 bases agree with TRBD2. This CDR3 is built from 16 residues. V trimming: 5 bases; J trimming: 1 base; junction bases outside the gene matches: 11. Germline V CDR1 and CDR2: SQVTM, ANQGSEA. Written as DNA, the CDR3 is TGCAGCGTTAGGGGAGGGCGGGCCCGTTCCTACAATGAGCAGTTCTTC. It translates to CSVRGGRARSYNEQFF.

This chain links TRBV27 with TRBJ2-2; possible D gene TRBD1, 6 bases. The CDR3 extends over 17 amino acids. The germline gives CDR1 MNHEY, CDR2 SMNVEV (reference sequence). Trimming left V 6 bases short and J 4 bases short, with 21 bases between. Here the CDR3 reads CASRRPQGLAGTGELFF. As DNA, the CDR3 is TGTGCCAGCAGACGCCCGCAGGGGCTGGCGGGCACCGGGGAGCTGTTTTTT.

The chain combines TRBV10-2 with TRBJ2-1; the match to TRBD2 covers 11 bases. The CDR3 consists of 21 residues. Germline V gene lookup returns CDR1 WSHSY and CDR2 SAAADI. J was trimmed by 2 bases and V by 7 bases; bases with no gene match: 22. CDR3: CASTERPFSTSGGNPYNEQFF. DNA of the CDR3: TGCGCCAGCACCGAGCGTCCCTTCTCCACTAGCGGGGGTAACCCCTACAATGAGCAGTTCTTC.

This chain connects TRBV5-1 to TRBJ2-5; the D is unclear. CDR3 size: 14 residues. Trimming shortened V by 1 base and J by 0 bases, and 7 bases separated the two germline ends. Germline V gene lookup returns CDR1 SGHRS and CDR2 YFSETQ. This chain's CDR3 is CASSLNGHQETQYF. The CDR3 nucleotides are TGCGCCAGCAGCTTGAATGGCCACCAAGAGACCCAGTACTTC.

CDR3 in amino acids: CASSQETSGSSYNEQFF. CDR3 sequence (DNA): TGCGCCAGCAGCCAAGAGACTAGCGGGAGCTCCTACAATGAGCAGTTCTTC. The rearrangement uses TRBV4-1 and TRBJ2-1, with TRBD2 matching over 12 bases. This CDR3 contains 17 residues. The V segment lost 0 bases and the J segment 0 bases; nucleotides outside the gene matches: 0. Germline CDR1 reads MGHRA; CDR2 reads YSYEKL.